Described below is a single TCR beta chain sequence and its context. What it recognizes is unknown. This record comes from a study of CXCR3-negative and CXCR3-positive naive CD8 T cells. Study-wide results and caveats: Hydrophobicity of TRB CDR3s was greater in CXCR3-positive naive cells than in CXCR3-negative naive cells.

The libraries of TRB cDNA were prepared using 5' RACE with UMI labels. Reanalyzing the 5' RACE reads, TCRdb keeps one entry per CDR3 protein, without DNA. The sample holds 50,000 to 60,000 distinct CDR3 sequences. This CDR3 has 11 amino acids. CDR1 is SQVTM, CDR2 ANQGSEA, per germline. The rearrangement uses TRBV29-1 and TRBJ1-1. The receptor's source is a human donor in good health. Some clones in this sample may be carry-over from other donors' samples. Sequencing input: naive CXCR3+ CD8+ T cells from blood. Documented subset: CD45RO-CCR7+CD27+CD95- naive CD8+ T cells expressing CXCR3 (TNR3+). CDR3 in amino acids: CSVDSYTEAFF.